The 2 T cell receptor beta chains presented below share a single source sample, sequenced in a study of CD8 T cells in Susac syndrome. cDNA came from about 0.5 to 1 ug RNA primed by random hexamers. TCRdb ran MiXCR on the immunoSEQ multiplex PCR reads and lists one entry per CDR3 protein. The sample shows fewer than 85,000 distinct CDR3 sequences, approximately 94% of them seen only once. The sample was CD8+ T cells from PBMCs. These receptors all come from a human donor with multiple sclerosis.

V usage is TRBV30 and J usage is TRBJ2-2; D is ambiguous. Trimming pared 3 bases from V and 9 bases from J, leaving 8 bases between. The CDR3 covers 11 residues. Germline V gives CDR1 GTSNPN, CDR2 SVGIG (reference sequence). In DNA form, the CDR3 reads TGTGCCTGGAGACGTACGTGGGAGCTGTTTTTT. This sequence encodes CAWRRTWELFF.

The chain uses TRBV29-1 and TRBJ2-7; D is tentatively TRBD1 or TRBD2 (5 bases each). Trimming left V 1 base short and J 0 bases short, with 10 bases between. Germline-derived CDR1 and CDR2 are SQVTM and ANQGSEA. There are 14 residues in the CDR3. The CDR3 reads CSVEGRDASYEQYF. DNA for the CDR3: TGCAGCGTTGAAGGCCGGGACGCCTCCTACGAGCAGTACTTC.